This T cell receptor (beta chain) was profiled in a study of Ad26.COV2.S vaccination and SARS-CoV-2 variants (dated by TCRdb to the early 2020s). Study-wide context: Vaccine-arm donors came from COV1001, a multicentre, randomized, double-blind, placebo-controlled phase I-IIa trial of Ad26.COV2.S in healthy adults. Trial participants were randomized into five groups of five, in which low-dose or high-dose Ad26.COV2.S was given once or twice, or placebo was given on both occasions. Throughout the experiments and outcome assessment, investigators stayed blinded to trial group allocation. The TCR-sequenced set comprised around 30 samples: around 20 Ad26.COV2.S vaccine recipients, 5 placebo recipients and 8 SARS-CoV-2 convalescent individuals. The specificity and breadth of SARS-CoV-2-reactive T cell receptors after Ad26.COV2.S vaccination were assessed by TCRbeta repertoire sequencing. Dosing of Ad26.COV2.S was intramuscular, at either 5x10^10 or 1x10^11 viral particles, delivered as one shot or as two shots spaced 56 days apart. Points the paper makes about the study in general: According to the authors, total T cell responses may have been underestimated by the TCR breadth and depth analyses. After vaccination, substantial breadth of spike-specific CD8+ and CD4+ T cell responses was reported. Comparing responses between vaccine doses or regimens was not something the study was powered to do. Vaccine and placebo recipients had similar non-spike TCR breadth, a finding consistent with the vaccine containing only spike. Ad26.COV2.S recipients had higher spike-specific TCR breadth than placebo recipients (P = 0.0014).

Concerning this clone itself: It lacks a known antigen. One base away there is no much larger clone; base qualities are not given.

Reading the label with the study, this specimen's treatment or condition is: 15 to 20 received Ad26.COV2.S at low or high dose, single or two shots; about 5 received placebo; per-sample allocation not given. For vaccine and placebo recipients, repertoires were sequenced using samples collected on day 63 after the first injection. In Cohort 1b, roughly 25 adults aged 18-55 years were enrolled at a single site in Boston, USA, between 29 July and 7 August 2020. Ad26.COV2.S consisted of a replication-incompetent adenovirus type 26 vector by which a prefusion-stabilized SARS-CoV-2 spike protein from the original Wuhan strain was expressed. The immunoSEQ Assay was the method used to sequence TCRbeta CDR3 regions. After extraction, genomic DNA underwent amplification by bias-controlled multiplex PCR, followed by high-throughput sequencing. On the authors' methods: To quantify the absolute abundance of each unique TCRbeta CDR3 region, sequences were collapsed and filtered. T cell fraction was estimated by normalization of TCRbeta template counts to usable DNA, with usable DNA being measured through amplification of reference genes present in all nucleated cells. Repertoire TCRs were annotated as SARS-CoV-2-specific when V gene, CDR3 amino acid sequence and J gene were exactly matched to a known reactive TCR set. The reference SARS-CoV-2 TCR set came from MIRA and was filtered for enrichment in COVID-19-positive ImmuneCODE repertoires, removing public or cross-reactive TCRs. Using the MIRA antigens, annotated TCRs were further analysed by specific ORF or by position within an ORF. Breadth was defined as annotated unique rearrangements over total unique productive rearrangements; depth was the summed frequency of those rearrangements. Two-sided Wilcoxon rank-sum tests were used to compare TCR breadth between groups. TCRdb re-hosts the immuneACCESS table, in-frame sequences only. Its copies lack some clones; in the studies checked, an unresolved V gene accounts for under half of them, and the cause for the rest is not known. The D gene and trimming were derived from the DNA, and the V and J assignments and clone size from that table. Here the sample has 440,000 or so clones; roughly 90% occur a single time. Under 2% of the sample rests with the top ten.

Sequences LNHDA (CDR1) and SQIVND (CDR2) are obtained from the germline V gene (reference sequence). V lost 5 bases and J lost 3 bases; the stretch between them is 17 bases long. The CDR3 starts with the cysteine, ends with the phenylalanine, and has 16 residues. Only the CDR3 DNA stays, 48 bases, in frame from base 1. The receptor was derived from a person aged 18-65 years who received the Ad26.COV2.S COVID-19 vaccine or a placebo. The receptor chain draws on TRBV19 and TRBJ2-1; TRBD1 could be the D gene, as 6 bases match. This sample comprised peripheral blood, obtained in a trial of Ad26.COV2.S vaccine versus placebo. The DNA reads TGTGCCAGTAGTCTGAGGACAGCCTTTGACTACAATGAGCAGTTCTTC. It translates to CASSLRTAFDYNEQFF.